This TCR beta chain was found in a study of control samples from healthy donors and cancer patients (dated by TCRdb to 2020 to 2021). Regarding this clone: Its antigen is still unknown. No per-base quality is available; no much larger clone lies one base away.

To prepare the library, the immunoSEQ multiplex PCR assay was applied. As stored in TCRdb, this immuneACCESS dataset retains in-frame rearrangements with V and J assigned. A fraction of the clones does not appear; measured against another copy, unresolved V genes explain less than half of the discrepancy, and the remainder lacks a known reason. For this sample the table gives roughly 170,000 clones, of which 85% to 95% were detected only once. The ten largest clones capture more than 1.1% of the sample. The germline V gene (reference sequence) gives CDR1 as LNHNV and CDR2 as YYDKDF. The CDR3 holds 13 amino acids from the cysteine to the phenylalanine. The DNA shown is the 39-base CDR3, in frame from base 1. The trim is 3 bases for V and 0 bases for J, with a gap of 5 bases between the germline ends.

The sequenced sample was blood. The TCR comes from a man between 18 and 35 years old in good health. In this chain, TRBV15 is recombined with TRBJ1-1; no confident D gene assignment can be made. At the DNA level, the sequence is TGTGCCACCAGCAGGACAATGAACACTGAAGCTTTCTTT. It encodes CATSRTMNTEAFF.